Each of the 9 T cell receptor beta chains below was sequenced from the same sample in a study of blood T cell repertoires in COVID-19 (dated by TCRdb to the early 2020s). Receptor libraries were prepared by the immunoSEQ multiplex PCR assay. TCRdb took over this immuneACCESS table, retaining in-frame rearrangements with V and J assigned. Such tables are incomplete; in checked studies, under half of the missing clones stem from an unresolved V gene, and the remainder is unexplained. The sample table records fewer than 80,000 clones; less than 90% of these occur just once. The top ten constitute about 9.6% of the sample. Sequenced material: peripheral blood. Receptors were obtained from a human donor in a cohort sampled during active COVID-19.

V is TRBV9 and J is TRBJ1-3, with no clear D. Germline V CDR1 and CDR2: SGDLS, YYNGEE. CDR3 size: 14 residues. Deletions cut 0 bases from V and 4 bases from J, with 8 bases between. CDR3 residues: CASSVGVAGNTIYF. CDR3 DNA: TGTGCCAGCAGCGTAGGGGTAGCGGGAAACACCATATATTTT.

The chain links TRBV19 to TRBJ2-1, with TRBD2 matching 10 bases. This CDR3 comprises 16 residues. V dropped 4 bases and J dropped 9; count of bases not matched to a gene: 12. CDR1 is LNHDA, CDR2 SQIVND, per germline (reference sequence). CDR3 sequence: CASSSVRSGGAAEQFF. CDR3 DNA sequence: TGTGCCAGTAGTAGTGTTAGGAGCGGGGGGGCGGCTGAGCAGTTCTTC.

The CDR3 sequence: CASSKTGGETQYF. CDR3 nucleotides: TGTGCCAGCAGTAAGACAGGTGGAGAGACCCAGTACTTC. This sequence joins TRBV7-2 and TRBJ2-5; maybe TRBD1 (6 bases). Germline-derived CDR1 and CDR2 are SGHTA and FQGNSA. The CDR3 consists of 13 residues. Trimming took off 6 bases at V and 4 bases at J, with 12 bases between the two ends.

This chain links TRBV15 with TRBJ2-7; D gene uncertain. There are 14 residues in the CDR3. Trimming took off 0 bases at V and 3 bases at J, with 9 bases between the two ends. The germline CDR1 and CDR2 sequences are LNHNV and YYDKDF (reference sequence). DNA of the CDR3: TGTGCCACCAGCAGAGATGGCGGAGACTACGAGCAGTACTTC. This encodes CATSRDGGDYEQYF.

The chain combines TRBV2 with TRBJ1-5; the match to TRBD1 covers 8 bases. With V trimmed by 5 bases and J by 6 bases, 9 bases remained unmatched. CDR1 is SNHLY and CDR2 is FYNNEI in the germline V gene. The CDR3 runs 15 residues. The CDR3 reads CASSTGQGSGQPQHF. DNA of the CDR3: TGTGCCAGCAGTACTGGACAGGGAAGTGGTCAGCCCCAGCATTTT.

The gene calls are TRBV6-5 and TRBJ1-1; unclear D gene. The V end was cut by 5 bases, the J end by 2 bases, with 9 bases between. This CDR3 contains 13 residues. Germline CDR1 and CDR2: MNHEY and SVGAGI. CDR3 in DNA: TGTGCCAGCAGTCCGGAGGTAAACACTGAAGCTTTCTTT. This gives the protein CASSPEVNTEAFF.

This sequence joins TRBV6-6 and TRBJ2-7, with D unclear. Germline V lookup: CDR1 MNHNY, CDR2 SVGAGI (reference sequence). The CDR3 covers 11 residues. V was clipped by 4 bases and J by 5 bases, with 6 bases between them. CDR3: CASSLGDEQYF. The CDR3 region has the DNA TGTGCCAGCAGTTTAGGAGACGAGCAGTACTTC.

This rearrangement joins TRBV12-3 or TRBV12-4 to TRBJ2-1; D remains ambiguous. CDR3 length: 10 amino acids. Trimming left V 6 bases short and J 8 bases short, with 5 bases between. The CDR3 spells CASSQYEQFF. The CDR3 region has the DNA TGTGCCAGCAGCCAATATGAGCAGTTCTTC.

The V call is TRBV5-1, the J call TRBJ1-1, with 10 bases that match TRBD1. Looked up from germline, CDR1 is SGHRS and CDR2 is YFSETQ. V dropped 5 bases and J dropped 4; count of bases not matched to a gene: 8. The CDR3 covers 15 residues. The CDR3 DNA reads TGCGCCAGCAGGCCACCGGGACAGGGGCGCACTGAAGCTTTCTTT. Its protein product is CASRPPGQGRTEAFF.